The clone carrying this TCR beta chain was recorded only once. The antigen is unknown. Expansion with viral peptide pools was applied to antigen-specific CD4+ T cells by the ViraFEST assay prior to sequencing. Culture proceeded for nine to ten days, and CD4+ T cells were then isolated. Each vaccine recipient was nucleocapsid antibody negative and had no prior SARS-CoV-2 infection. Germline CDR1 and CDR2: SGHDN and FVKESK. V shed 1 base and J 7 bases; nucleotides not matched to a gene: 0. This CDR3 region has 14 residues. The sample comes from a study of vaccination effects on CD4 cells after COVID-19. Study outcomes and limitations: Clones from infection and from vaccination both contracted markedly late after vaccination.

TCRdb's table, derived via immunoSEQ multiplex PCR, lists solely in-frame clones and lacks some. Among 55,000 to 75,000 clones listed, roughly 78% were seen once. The genes are TRBV14 and TRBJ2-1; TRBD2 matches at 11 bases. This sequence was found in a human donor who received a COVID-19 vaccine. The sequences come from CD4+ T cells from PBMCs cultured with HCoV-OC43 spike peptides, collected before COVID-19 vaccination. Subset of the sample: HCoV-OC43 spike overlapping peptide pool stimulation. The CDR3 here is CASSQGLAGNEQFF. Here the CDR3 DNA reads TGTGCCAGCAGCCAAGGACTAGCGGGGAATGAGCAGTTCTTC.